The 14 T cell receptor beta chains below were found in one sample sequenced in a study of cytomegalovirus exposure and HLA in healthy donors. Use of 60 Vbeta and 13 Jbeta primers characterized the PCR. Method: immunoSEQ multiplex PCR; TCRdb's copy keeps in-frame clones and lacks some. The sample consists of about 140,000 clones, around 70% of them appearing once. The specimen was PBMCs. These receptor sequences come from a woman between 25 and 40 years old in good health and CMV-seronegative.

The chain carries TRBV2 and TRBJ2-5, with 15 bases that match TRBD2. The V and J ends lost 6 bases and 5 bases, in that order; junction bases with no gene match: 10. The germline V gene has CDR1 SNHLY and CDR2 FYNNEI. The CDR3 loop spans 17 amino acids. CDR3 amino acids: CASRPRTSGGALETQYF. CDR3 DNA: TGTGCCAGCAGACCTCGGACTAGCGGGGGGGCGTTGGAGACCCAGTACTTC.

A single count supports this clone. The V gene is TRBV4-1, the J gene TRBJ2-3; D is uncertain. Per germline, CDR1 MGHRA and CDR2 YSYEKL. This CDR3 contains 13 residues. V lost 1 base, J lost 6 bases, and 8 bases lay in between. The CDR3 is CASSQVLYDTQYF. CDR3 bases: TGCGCCAGCAGCCAAGTCCTGTATGATACGCAGTATTTT.

This clone is a singleton in its sample. V is TRBV9 and J is TRBJ2-3; 9 bases map to TRBD2. There are 17 residues in the CDR3. Germline CDR1 is SGDLS and CDR2 is YYNGEE. V lost 4 bases to trimming and J lost 0 bases; unmatched junction nucleotides: 9. This CDR3 is CASSQMGLAGSTDTQYF. The CDR3 DNA sequence: TGTGCCAGCAGCCAGATGGGCCTAGCGGGGAGCACAGATACGCAGTATTTT.

The genes are TRBV2 and TRBJ1-5; the D gene is possibly TRBD1 (5 bases). The germline CDR1 and CDR2 sequences are SNHLY and FYNNEI. The V gene lost 6 bases and the J gene lost 1 base, with 10 bases spanning the gap. This CDR3 contains 14 residues. This CDR3 reads CASSREMSNQPQHF. In nucleotides, the CDR3 is TGTGCCAGCAGCAGGGAAATGAGCAATCAGCCCCAGCATTTT.

The chain links TRBV27 to TRBJ2-1; TRBD2 aligns across 9 bases. The CDR3 has 17 amino acids. The germline V gene encodes CDR1 MNHEY and CDR2 SMNVEV (reference sequence). Trimming took 4 bases from V and 4 from J; bases not matched to a gene: 11. The CDR3 DNA is TGTGCCAGCAGTTCGATCCTAGCGGGGAAGGGGTACAATGAGCAGTTCTTC. Protein sequence: CASSSILAGKGYNEQFF.

This chain connects TRBV7-3 to TRBJ1-4; D gene ambiguous. The germline V and J ends were trimmed by 1 base and 8 bases, with 8 bases remaining between them. CDR1 is SGHTA, CDR2 FQGTGA, per germline. The CDR3 runs 13 residues. The CDR3 here is CASSLRAGEKLFF. DNA for the CDR3: TGTGCCAGCAGCTTAAGGGCGGGGGAAAAACTGTTTTTT.

This clone has a handful of counts. The V gene is TRBV6-6, the J gene TRBJ2-7, with D perhaps TRBD2 (6 bases). Germline-derived CDR1 and CDR2 are MNHNY and SVGAGI (reference sequence). V gave up 0 bases and J gave up 8 bases, with 8 bases separating them. This CDR3 is 12 amino acids long. The CDR3 DNA is TGTGCCAGCAGTTACTCGGAGGGTAAGCAGTACGTC. The encoded protein is CASSYSEGKQYV.

A word on this clone: Sequence at one end of the junction differs from germline and may be a read error. The rearrangement uses TRBV7-7 and TRBJ2-5; D is possibly TRBD2 (6 bases). The CDR3 is 16 amino acids. Per the germline V gene, CDR1 is SSHAT and CDR2 is FNYEAQ (reference sequence). The CDR3 reads CASSLSSGLPQETQYF. In DNA form, the CDR3 reads TGTGCTAGCAGCTTAAGTTCGGGACTCCCCCAAGAGACCCAGTACTTC.

The chain is built from TRBV30 and TRBJ2-5; 14 bases map to TRBD2. Germline-derived CDR1 and CDR2 are GTSNPN and SVGIG (reference sequence). This CDR3 contains 16 residues. V was pared by 2 bases and J by 4 bases, with 6 bases of the junction left unmatched. The CDR3 nucleotides are TGTGCCTGGAGTTCATCAGGGACTAGCGGGGGAGAGACCCAGTACTTC. Translated: CAWSSSGTSGGETQYF.

In this sample, this clone turned up once. The chain is built from TRBV2 and TRBJ1-4; D not resolved. CDR1 and CDR2 (germline): SNHLY, FYNNEI. The CDR3 length is 14 residues. V gave up 3 bases and J gave up 0 bases, with 5 bases separating them. Here the CDR3 reads CASSDGATNEKLFF. In DNA, the CDR3 is TGTGCCAGCAGTGACGGGGCAACTAATGAAAAACTGTTTTTT.

The genes are TRBV4-1 and TRBJ1-4, with 10 bases fitting TRBD1. The J segment lost 4 bases and the V segment lost 4 bases, leaving 3 bases of the junction unmatched. The germline gives CDR1 MGHRA, CDR2 YSYEKL. The CDR3 length is 15 residues. CDR3 DNA: TGCGCCAGCAGCCGACAGGGGGCGGTTAATGAAAAACTGTTTTTT. Amino acids: CASSRQGAVNEKLFF.

The V gene is TRBV19, the J gene TRBJ2-2, with D perhaps matching TRBD1 (6 bases). V was pared by 7 bases and J by 1 base, with 13 bases between. Germline CDR1 LNHDA, CDR2 SQIVND (reference sequence). The CDR3 runs to 15 residues. The CDR3 is CASNAQGLNTGELFF. As DNA, the CDR3 is TGTGCCAGTAATGCACAGGGATTGAACACCGGGGAGCTGTTTTTT.

The chain couples TRBV18 to TRBJ1-5; maybe TRBD1 (5 bases). The CDR3 has 15 amino acids. V shed 2 bases and J shed 0 bases, with 8 bases lying between them. Germline loops: CDR1 KGHSH, CDR2 LQKENI. CDR3 sequence reads: CASSPSQGSNQPQHF. Written as DNA, the CDR3 is TGTGCCAGCTCACCATCGCAGGGTAGCAATCAGCCCCAGCATTTT.

This chain connects TRBV6-1 to TRBJ2-7; D perhaps matches TRBD1 (5 bases). V was clipped by 8 bases and J by 3 bases, with 17 bases between them. The CDR3 runs 14 residues. Germline CDR1 and CDR2: MNHNS and SASEGT. CDR3 sequence reads: CASQGPSWVYEQYF. Here the CDR3 DNA reads TGTGCCAGCCAGGGCCCAAGCTGGGTCTACGAGCAGTACTTC.